This T cell receptor (beta chain) is from a study of cytomegalovirus exposure and HLA in healthy donors. Study-level background: Genotyping showed 81% of 398 donors falling in the Caucasian-associated ancestry cluster. General study results and limits: Highest at DRB1 and lowest at HLA-C, TCR association rates differed among HLA loci in a later analysis. Earlier results showed most TCR beta V segments being productive about 87% or about 30% of the time.

Notes on this clone: Its cognate antigen is unknown.

PCR was performed using 60 Vbeta and 13 Jbeta primers. Profiling relied on immunoSEQ multiplex PCR, and the TCRdb table lists in-frame clones only, not all of them. The sample contains tens of thousands of clones, 79% of which appear only once. The sequencing sample was made of PBMCs. This TCR was recovered from a woman aged 35 to 49 in good health and CMV-seronegative.

This CDR3 reads CASSPIEDRGRGEQYF. CDR3 nucleotide sequence: TGTGCCAGCAGCCCAATAGAGGACAGGGGGCGAGGCGAGCAGTACTTC. The rearrangement uses TRBV7-9 and TRBJ2-7, with 11 bases lining up with TRBD1. V was clipped by 5 bases and J by 6 bases; unmatched bases: 12. CDR3 size: 16 residues. CDR1 and CDR2 from the germline V gene are SEHNR and FQNEAQ (reference sequence).